These 27 T cell receptor beta chains came from one sample sequenced in a study of a mutant IDH1 vaccine in newly diagnosed glioma. Time point in this sample: week 11, during vaccination. Vaccination comprised doses that each held 300 ug of mutant IDH1 20-mer peptide, plus topical imiquimod. Data came from immunoSEQ multiplex PCR; TCRdb stores just in-frame clones and leaves some out. Of 100,000 to 150,000 clones listed, about 80% are singletons. For these receptors, no antigen is known. Sample: PBMCs, taken from a glioma patient whose treatment included an IDH1 peptide vaccine. The receptor set was obtained from a man in his forties with glioma.

CDR3 protein: CASKRGPSTDTQYF. CDR3 sequence (DNA): TGTGCCAGCAAGAGGGGACCTAGCACAGATACGCAGTATTTT. This chain links TRBV2 with TRBJ2-3, with D tentatively TRBD1 or TRBD2 (5 bases each). The V end lost 7 bases, the J end lost 0 bases, and 11 bases lay between the germline ends. CDR3 length: 14 amino acids. Germline V CDR1 and CDR2: SNHLY, FYNNEI.

The chain employs TRBV30 and TRBJ2-7, with 9 bases aligning to TRBD2. V trimming: 2 bases; J trimming: 3 bases; junction bases outside the gene matches: 8. This CDR3 comprises 15 residues. Per germline, CDR1 GTSNPN and CDR2 SVGIG (reference sequence). The CDR3 coding sequence is TGTGCCTGGAGTTGGTGGTCTAGCGGGGTCTACGAGCAGTACTTC. Its protein is CAWSWWSSGVYEQYF.

The rearrangement links TRBV6-4 to TRBJ1-4; 7 bases match TRBD1. Germline CDR1 and CDR2: MRHNA and SNTAGT. The junction had 14 bases not matched to a gene; V was cut back by 0 bases and J by 16 bases. This CDR3 comprises 15 residues. Here the CDR3 DNA reads TGTGCCAGCAGTGACTCGGGGACAGTTAAAAAACGGGGGTTTTTT. Translation gives CASSDSGTVKKRGFF.

This clone turned up a few times. The rearrangement joins TRBV13 to TRBJ1-3; tentative D call: TRBD1 (5 bases). The CDR3 is 15 residues long. V lost 3 bases and J lost 9, with 18 bases in between. From germline, CDR1 is PRHDT and CDR2 FYEKMQ (reference sequence). CDR3 nucleotide sequence: TGTGCCAGCAGCTTGGCGTTGGGATCAGGGCGCACCATATATTTT. Amino acid sequence: CASSLALGSGRTIYF.

The V and J genes are TRBV4-3 and TRBJ2-3; 10 bases line up with TRBD2. The J segment lost 7 bases and the V segment lost 1 base, leaving 8 bases of the junction unmatched. Germline values: CDR1 LGHNA, CDR2 YSLEER. This CDR3 region has 16 residues. CDR3 sequence (DNA): TGCGCCAGCAGCCAAGTCGGGAGCGGGGGGGCATATACGCAGTATTTT. It translates to CASSQVGSGGAYTQYF.

The rearrangement links TRBV18 to TRBJ2-4, with TRBD2 identical over 9 bases. The CDR3 runs 20 residues. Germline values: CDR1 KGHSH, CDR2 LQKENI. V shed 3 bases, J shed 1 base, and the junction held 16 bases outside the gene matches. The CDR3 nucleotides read TGTGCCAGCTCACCTAAATTTAGCGGGGGAGGATCATTGGCCAAAAACATTCAGTACTTC. Its protein product is CASSPKFSGGGSLAKNIQYF. The complete variable domain, with remaining parts taken from reference TRBV18 and TRBJ2-4, reads NAGVMQNPRHLVRRRGQEARLRCSPMKGHSHVYWYRQLPEEGLKFMVYLQKENIIDESGMPKERFSAEFPKEGPSILRIQQVVRGDSAAYFCASSPKFSGGGSLAKNIQYFGAGTRLSVL.

About this clone itself: A much larger clonotype is one base distant, so this may be a read error. The same CDR3 arises from other DNA sequences in this sample as well. The V and J genes are TRBV5-1 and TRBJ1-1; D unresolved. Between the trimmed V and J ends, which lost 0 bases and 1 base, there was a span of 10 bases. The CDR3 sequence is 15 residues long. CDR1 and CDR2 from the germline V gene are SGHRS and YFSETQ. The CDR3 reads CASSLAPAQNTEAFF. For the CDR3, the DNA is TGCGCCAGCAGCTTGGCCCCAGCGCAGAACACTGAAGCTTTCTTT.

The chain uses TRBV10-2 and TRBJ1-5; D call uncertain. CDR3 length: 12 amino acids. Germline CDR1 WSHSY, CDR2 SAAADI. V gave up 3 bases and J gave up 5 bases, with 5 bases separating them. The chain's CDR3 is CASSDPYQPQHF. CDR3 DNA: TGCGCCAGCAGTGACCCGTATCAGCCCCAGCATTTT.

V usage is TRBV10-2 and J usage is TRBJ2-2; TRBD2 agrees at 7 bases. The trim removed 3 bases at V and 2 bases at J, leaving 6 bases unmatched. The germline CDR1 and CDR2 sequences are WSHSY and SAAADI. CDR3 length: 16 residues. The CDR3 sequence is CASSERRGSNTGELFF. Here the CDR3 DNA reads TGCGCCAGCAGTGAAAGGCGCGGGAGCAACACCGGGGAGCTGTTTTTT.

On this clone: Compared with germline, one end of the junction differs, possibly owing to a read error. The rearrangement joins TRBV7-7 to TRBJ1-4; D gene ambiguous. The CDR3 is 15 residues long. The germline gives CDR1 SSHAT, CDR2 FNYEAQ (reference sequence). The DNA of the CDR3 is TGTGCTAGCAGCCCCTCCCCTGGGTTTAATGAAAAACTGTTTTTT. Translation gives CASSPSPGFNEKLFF.

The rearrangement uses TRBV15 and TRBJ2-3, with 7 bases fitting TRBD1. The ends lost 9 bases at V and 5 bases at J; junction bases unmatched: 14. The CDR3 runs 15 residues. CDR1 is LNHNV and CDR2 is YYDKDF in the germline V gene (reference sequence). CDR3 DNA sequence: TGTGCCACTTCAACGAGGGGACAGAGTAAAGATACGCAGTATTTT. Translated: CATSTRGQSKDTQYF.

The V call is TRBV4-2, the J call TRBJ2-7; 8 bases fit TRBD2. CDR3 size: 16 residues. With V trimmed by 1 base and J by 2 bases, 7 bases remained unmatched. Germline CDR1 reads LGHNA; CDR2 reads YNFKEQ. The CDR3 bases are TGTGCCAGCAGCCAAGGGAGCGGGGGCACGACCTACGAGCAGTACTTC. As protein: CASSQGSGGTTYEQYF.

The rearrangement links TRBV19 to TRBJ2-7, with D unresolved. The CDR3 has 14 residues. Germline V gene lookup returns CDR1 LNHDA and CDR2 SQIVND (reference sequence). Trimming stripped 5 bases from V and 2 bases from J, with 13 bases between. DNA for the CDR3: TGTGCCAGTAGTTCCCGACTCAACACCTACGAGCAGTACTTC. Its translation is CASSSRLNTYEQYF.

The table lists this clone with a count of one. This chain links TRBV4-1 with TRBJ2-1; 9 bases agree with TRBD2. The V and J ends lost 0 bases and 6 bases, in that order; junction bases with no gene match: 12. Germline V gene data show CDR1 as MGHRA and CDR2 as YSYEKL. The CDR3 totals 18 residues. The CDR3 here is CASSQDPAGAGGPNEQFF. The CDR3 nucleotides are TGCGCCAGCAGCCAAGACCCCGCGGGGGCGGGAGGGCCCAATGAGCAGTTCTTC.

This clone occurred once. The chain has TRBV6-5 and TRBJ1-2; D perhaps matches TRBD1 (5 bases). CDR1 and CDR2 from the germline V gene are MNHEY and SVGAGI. Trimming stripped 2 bases from V and 6 bases from J, with 10 bases between. This CDR3 comprises 13 residues. This CDR3 is CASSYTGADGYTF. CDR3 bases: TGTGCCAGCAGTTACACCGGGGCGGATGGCTACACCTTC.

The count of this clone is one. CDR3 nucleotides: TGTGCCAGCAGCCGGACCCAAGGGTCCGGGGAGCTGTTTTTT. This codes for CASSRTQGSGELFF. The chain links TRBV9 to TRBJ2-2; D unresolved. In germline, CDR1 is SGDLS, CDR2 YYNGEE. V was pared by 4 bases and J by 6 bases, with 13 bases between. The CDR3 has 14 amino acids.

The V gene is TRBV27, the J gene TRBJ2-7; D remains unclear. The CDR3 spans 13 residues. Trimming left V 2 bases short and J 2 bases short, with 7 bases between. Looked up from germline, CDR1 is MNHEY and CDR2 is SMNVEV (reference sequence). CDR3 bases: TGTGCCAGCAGTTTAGGTGGCACCTACGAGCAGTACTTC. Protein sequence: CASSLGGTYEQYF.

The J gene is TRBJ2-1, the V gene TRBV5-6; D is undetermined. The CDR3 totals 13 residues. The germline V and J ends were trimmed by 7 bases and 6 bases, with 14 bases remaining between them. Looked up from germline, CDR1 is SGHDT and CDR2 is YYEEEE. The CDR3: CASLAEQLNEQFF. CDR3 in DNA: TGTGCCAGCTTGGCGGAACAGCTCAATGAGCAGTTCTTC.

This chain links TRBV19 with TRBJ2-4; TRBD2 might be the D (5 bases). Trimming removed 4 bases at V and 0 bases at J, with 16 bases between. Germline V gives CDR1 LNHDA, CDR2 SQIVND (reference sequence). This CDR3 comprises 17 residues. The CDR3 DNA follows: TGTGCCAGTAGTACCCGAGGACTGACCCTAGCCAAAAACATTCAGTACTTC. Protein product: CASSTRGLTLAKNIQYF.

About this clone itself: At one end the junction does not follow the germline gene, possibly because of a read error. The CDR3, as DNA: TGTGCCAGCAGCAAAGAGGGTATAAACTATGGCTACACCTTC. Its translation is CASSKEGINYGYTF. The chain couples TRBV4-2 to TRBJ1-2; no definite D call. Germline CDR1 LGHNA, CDR2 YNFKEQ. The CDR3 contains 14 residues.

The CDR3 region has the DNA TGTGCCAGCACCTCAAAAACCGGGACAGGCACGAAGCAGTACTTC. This gives the protein CASTSKTGTGTKQYF. The gene calls are TRBV28 and TRBJ2-7, with 8 positions matching TRBD1. The J segment lost 8 bases and the V segment lost 7 bases, leaving 16 bases of the junction unmatched. The CDR3 is 15 residues long. Germline V CDR1 and CDR2: MDHEN, SYDVKM.

This chain joins TRBV6-1 and TRBJ2-2, with no clear D. With 5 bases removed from V and 7 bases from J, the gap between germline ends came to 14 bases. This CDR3 comprises 14 residues. Germline assignment: CDR1 MNHNS and CDR2 SASEGT. The CDR3 bases are TGTGCCAGCAGTCCGATGCCGGGTTTCGGGGAGCTGTTTTTT. Amino acid sequence: CASSPMPGFGELFF.

The chain carries TRBV7-9 and TRBJ1-1, with a weak D call TRBD1 (6 bases). This CDR3 is built from 13 residues. Germline V gives CDR1 SEHNR, CDR2 FQNEAQ (reference sequence). The V gene lost 3 bases and the J gene lost 5 bases, with 10 bases spanning the gap. The CDR3 DNA sequence: TGTGCCAGCAGCTTTGAGGACAGAACTGAAGCTTTCTTT. Encoded protein: CASSFEDRTEAFF.

J is TRBJ2-1 and V is TRBV28; the D gene is possibly TRBD2 (6 bases). Germline CDR1 reads MDHEN; CDR2 reads SYDVKM. CDR3 length equals 17 residues. Trimming took off 8 bases at V and 0 bases at J, with 20 bases between the two ends. In nucleotides, the CDR3 is TGTGCCAGCTTCACCCTAGGGGCGGGGCGCTCCTACAATGAGCAGTTCTTC. Protein: CASFTLGAGRSYNEQFF.

The V call is TRBV6-5, the J call TRBJ1-5; tentative D call: TRBD1 (6 bases). The CDR3 spans 15 residues. Germline CDR1 is MNHEY and CDR2 is SVGAGI. V was shortened by 5 bases and J by 2 bases, with 13 bases between the two germline ends. CDR3 nucleotide sequence: TGTGCCAGCAGTAGCGTTGGGGGCGGCAATCAGCCCCAGCATTTT. It yields the protein CASSSVGGGNQPQHF.

This sequence joins TRBV2 and TRBJ2-7, with D possibly matching TRBD1 (6 bases). The CDR3 is made up of 14 amino acids. Per germline, CDR1 SNHLY and CDR2 FYNNEI. The V end lost 6 bases, the J end lost 2 bases, and 14 bases lay between the germline ends. CDR3 region: CASREDSFPYEQYF. The CDR3 nucleotides are TGTGCCAGCAGGGAGGACAGTTTCCCCTACGAGCAGTACTTC.

The V gene is TRBV6-5, the J gene TRBJ1-1; 7 bases fit TRBD1. With V trimmed by 3 bases and J by 3 bases, 4 bases remained unmatched. The germline V gene has CDR1 MNHEY and CDR2 SVGAGI. The CDR3 sequence is 14 residues long. CDR3 region: CASSYSGQYTEAFF. CDR3 nucleotide sequence: TGTGCCAGCAGTTATTCGGGACAGTACACTGAAGCTTTCTTT.